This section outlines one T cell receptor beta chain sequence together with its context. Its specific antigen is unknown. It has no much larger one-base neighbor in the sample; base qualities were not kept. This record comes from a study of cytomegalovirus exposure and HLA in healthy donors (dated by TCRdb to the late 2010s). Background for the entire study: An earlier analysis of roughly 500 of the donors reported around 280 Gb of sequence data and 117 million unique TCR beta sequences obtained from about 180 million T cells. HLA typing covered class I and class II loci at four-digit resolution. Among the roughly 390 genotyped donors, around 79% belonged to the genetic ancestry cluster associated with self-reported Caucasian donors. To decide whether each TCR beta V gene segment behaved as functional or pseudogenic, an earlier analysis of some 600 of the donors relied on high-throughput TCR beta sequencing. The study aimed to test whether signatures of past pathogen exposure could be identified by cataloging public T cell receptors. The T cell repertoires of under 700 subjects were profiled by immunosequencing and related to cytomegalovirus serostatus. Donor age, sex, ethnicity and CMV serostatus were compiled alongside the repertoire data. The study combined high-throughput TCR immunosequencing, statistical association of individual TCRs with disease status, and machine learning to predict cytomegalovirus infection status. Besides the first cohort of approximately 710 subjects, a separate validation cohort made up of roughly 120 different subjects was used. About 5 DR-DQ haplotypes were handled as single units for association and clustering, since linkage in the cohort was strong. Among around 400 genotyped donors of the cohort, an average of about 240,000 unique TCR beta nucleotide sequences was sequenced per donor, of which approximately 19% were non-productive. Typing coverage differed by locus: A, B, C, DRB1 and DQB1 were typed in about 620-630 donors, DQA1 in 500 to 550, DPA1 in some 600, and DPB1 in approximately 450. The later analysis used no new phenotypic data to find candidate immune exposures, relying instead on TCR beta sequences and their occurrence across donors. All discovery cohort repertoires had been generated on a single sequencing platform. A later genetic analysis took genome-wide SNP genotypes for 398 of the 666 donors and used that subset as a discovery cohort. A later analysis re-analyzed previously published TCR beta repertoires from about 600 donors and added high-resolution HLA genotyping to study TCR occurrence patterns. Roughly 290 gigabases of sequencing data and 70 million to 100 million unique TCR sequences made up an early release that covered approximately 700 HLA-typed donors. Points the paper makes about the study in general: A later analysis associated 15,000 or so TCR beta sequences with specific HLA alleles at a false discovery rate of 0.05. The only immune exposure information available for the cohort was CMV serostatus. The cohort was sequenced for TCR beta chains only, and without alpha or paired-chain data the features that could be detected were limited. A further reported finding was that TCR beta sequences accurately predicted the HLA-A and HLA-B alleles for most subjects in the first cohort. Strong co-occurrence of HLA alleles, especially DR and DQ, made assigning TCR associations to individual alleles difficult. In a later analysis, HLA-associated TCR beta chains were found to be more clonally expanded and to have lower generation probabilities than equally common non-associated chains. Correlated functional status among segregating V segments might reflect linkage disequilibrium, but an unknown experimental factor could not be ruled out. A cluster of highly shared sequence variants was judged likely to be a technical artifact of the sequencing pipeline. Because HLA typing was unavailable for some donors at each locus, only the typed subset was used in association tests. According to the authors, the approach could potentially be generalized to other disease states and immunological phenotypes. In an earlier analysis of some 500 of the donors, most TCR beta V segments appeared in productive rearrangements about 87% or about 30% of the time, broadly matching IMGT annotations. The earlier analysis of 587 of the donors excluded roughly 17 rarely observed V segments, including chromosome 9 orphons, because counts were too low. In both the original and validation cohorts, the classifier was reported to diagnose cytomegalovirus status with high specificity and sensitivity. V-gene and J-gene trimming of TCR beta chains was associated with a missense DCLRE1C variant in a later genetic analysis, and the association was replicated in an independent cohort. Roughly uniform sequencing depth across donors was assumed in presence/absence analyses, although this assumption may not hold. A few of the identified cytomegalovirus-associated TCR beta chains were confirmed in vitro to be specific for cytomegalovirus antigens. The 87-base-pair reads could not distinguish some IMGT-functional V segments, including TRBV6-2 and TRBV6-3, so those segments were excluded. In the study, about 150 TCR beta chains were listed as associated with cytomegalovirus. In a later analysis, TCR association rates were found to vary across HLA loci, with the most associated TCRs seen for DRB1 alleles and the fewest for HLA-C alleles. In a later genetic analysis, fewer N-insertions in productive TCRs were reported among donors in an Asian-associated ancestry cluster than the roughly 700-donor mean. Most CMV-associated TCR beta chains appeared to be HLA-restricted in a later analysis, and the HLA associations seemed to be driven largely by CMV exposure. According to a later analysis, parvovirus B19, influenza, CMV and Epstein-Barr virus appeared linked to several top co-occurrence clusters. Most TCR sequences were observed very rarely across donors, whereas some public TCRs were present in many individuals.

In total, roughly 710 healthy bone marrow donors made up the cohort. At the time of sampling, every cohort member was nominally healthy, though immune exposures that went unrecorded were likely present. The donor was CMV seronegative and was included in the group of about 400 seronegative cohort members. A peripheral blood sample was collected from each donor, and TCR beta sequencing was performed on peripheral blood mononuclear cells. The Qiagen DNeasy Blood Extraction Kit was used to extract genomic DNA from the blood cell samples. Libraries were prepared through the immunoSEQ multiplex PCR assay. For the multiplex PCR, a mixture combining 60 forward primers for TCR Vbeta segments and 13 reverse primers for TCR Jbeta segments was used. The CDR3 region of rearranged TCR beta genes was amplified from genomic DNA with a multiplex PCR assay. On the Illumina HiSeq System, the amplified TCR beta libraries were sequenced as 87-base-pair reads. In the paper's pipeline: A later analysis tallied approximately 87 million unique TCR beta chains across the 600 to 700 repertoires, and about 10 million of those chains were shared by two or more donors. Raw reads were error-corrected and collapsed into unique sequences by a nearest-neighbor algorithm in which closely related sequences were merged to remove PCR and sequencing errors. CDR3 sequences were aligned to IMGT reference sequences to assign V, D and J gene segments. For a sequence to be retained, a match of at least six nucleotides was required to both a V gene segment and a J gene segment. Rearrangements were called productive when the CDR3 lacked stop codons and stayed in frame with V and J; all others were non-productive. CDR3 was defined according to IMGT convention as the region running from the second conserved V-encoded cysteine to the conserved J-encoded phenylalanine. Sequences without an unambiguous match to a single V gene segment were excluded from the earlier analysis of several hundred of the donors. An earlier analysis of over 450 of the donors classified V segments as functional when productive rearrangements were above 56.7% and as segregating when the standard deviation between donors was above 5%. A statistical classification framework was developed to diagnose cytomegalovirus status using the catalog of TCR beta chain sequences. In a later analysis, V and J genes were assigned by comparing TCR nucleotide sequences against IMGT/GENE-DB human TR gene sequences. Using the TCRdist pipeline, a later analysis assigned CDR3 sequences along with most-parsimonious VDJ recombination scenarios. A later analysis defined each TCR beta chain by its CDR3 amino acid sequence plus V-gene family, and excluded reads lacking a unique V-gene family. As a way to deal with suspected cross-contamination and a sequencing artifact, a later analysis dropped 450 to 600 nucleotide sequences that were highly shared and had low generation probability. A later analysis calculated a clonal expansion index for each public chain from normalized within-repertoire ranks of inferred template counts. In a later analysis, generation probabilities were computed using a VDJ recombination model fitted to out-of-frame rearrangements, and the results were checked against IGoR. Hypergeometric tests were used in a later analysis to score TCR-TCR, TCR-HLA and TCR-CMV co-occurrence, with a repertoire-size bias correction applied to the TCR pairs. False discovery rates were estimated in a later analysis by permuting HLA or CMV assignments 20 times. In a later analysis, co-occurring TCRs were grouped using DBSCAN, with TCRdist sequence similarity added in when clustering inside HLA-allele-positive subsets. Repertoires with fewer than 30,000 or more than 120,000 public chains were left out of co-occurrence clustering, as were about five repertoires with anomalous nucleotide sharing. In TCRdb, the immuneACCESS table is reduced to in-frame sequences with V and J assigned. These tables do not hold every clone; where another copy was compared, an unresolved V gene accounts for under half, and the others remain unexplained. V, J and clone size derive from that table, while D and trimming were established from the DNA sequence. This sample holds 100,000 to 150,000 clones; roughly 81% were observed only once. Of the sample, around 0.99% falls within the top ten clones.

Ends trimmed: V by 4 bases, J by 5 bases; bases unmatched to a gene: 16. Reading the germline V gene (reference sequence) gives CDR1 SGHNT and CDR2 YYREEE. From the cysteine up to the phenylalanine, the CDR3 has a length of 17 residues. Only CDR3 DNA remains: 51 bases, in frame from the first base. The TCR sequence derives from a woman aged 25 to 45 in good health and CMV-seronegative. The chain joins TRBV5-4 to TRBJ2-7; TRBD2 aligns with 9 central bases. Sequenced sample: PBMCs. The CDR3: CASSPAGSWREGHEQYF. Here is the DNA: TGTGCCAGCAGCCCGGCAGGGTCTTGGCGGGAGGGCCACGAGCAGTACTTC.